This T cell receptor beta chain was sequenced in a study of T cell responses to AZD1222 COVID-19 vaccine. Overall study results and limits: At study baseline, merely more than 5 AZD1222 recipients were seropositive.

This clone appeared once. Its antigen is currently unknown. The length of the CDR3 is 13 residues. Germline values: CDR1 MNHEY, CDR2 SMNVEV (reference sequence). The ends were cut back, 7 bases at V and 7 bases at J, with 16 bases in the middle. Profiled with immunoSEQ multiplex PCR; TCRdb holds only in-frame clones, not every one. The data show over 110,000 clones, almost 90% seen once. Second-dose timings of about 4 or about 12 weeks were pooled. Sequenced material: peripheral blood, taken 28 days after the second AZD1222 dose. The chain couples TRBV27 to TRBJ2-5, with D perhaps matching TRBD2 (6 bases). This receptor was identified in an adult who received the AZD1222 COVID-19 vaccine. CDR3: CASTVRRGGTQYF. The CDR3 DNA reads as TGTGCCAGCACCGTCCGGCGGGGTGGGACCCAGTACTTC.